Shown below are 11 T cell receptor beta chains from a single sample sequenced in a study of PD-L1 blockade in urothelial cancer. Measured with immunoSEQ multiplex PCR; TCRdb has only the in-frame clones, and not every one. This sample yields about 87,000 clones, of which 65% to 85% are seen a single time; around 1.9% belongs to the top ten. Time point specified: pretreatment peripheral blood. Source: PBMCs, taken around atezolizumab (anti-PD-L1) treatment. Source of these receptors: a man aged 55 to 69 with urothelial cancer.

The V call is TRBV6-1, the J call TRBJ1-1; a possible D gene is TRBD1 (6 bases). With 7 bases removed from V and 9 bases from J, the gap between germline ends came to 12 bases. From germline, CDR1 is MNHNS and CDR2 SASEGT. This CDR3 has 11 amino acids. The DNA of the CDR3 is TGTGCCAGCACCCGACAGGATAAAGCTTTCTTT. Its protein product is CASTRQDKAFF.

V and J are TRBV7-6 and TRBJ2-4; D gene uncertain. Germline assignment: CDR1 SGHVS and CDR2 FNYEAQ. Trimming removed 1 base at V and 7 bases at J, with 8 bases between. This CDR3 has 13 amino acids. The CDR3 sequence: CASSLGHQNIQYF. DNA for the CDR3: TGTGCCAGCAGCTTAGGACATCAGAACATTCAGTACTTC.

The rearrangement links TRBV27 to TRBJ1-2; D gene uncertain. The germline V gene encodes CDR1 MNHEY and CDR2 SMNVEV (reference sequence). V lost 0 bases and J 3 bases, leaving 5 bases between the germline ends. This CDR3 is 13 amino acids long. The CDR3 DNA sequence: TGTGCCAGCAGTTTATCTGGAGACTATGGCTACACCTTC. Its translation is CASSLSGDYGYTF.

V usage is TRBV10-3 and J usage is TRBJ2-7; D is perhaps TRBD2 (6 bases). CDR1 and CDR2 from the germline V gene are ENHRY and SYGVKD. The ends were cut back, 2 bases at V and 1 base at J, with 9 bases in the middle. The CDR3 length is 14 residues. The CDR3 region is CAISEGTESYEQYF. In DNA form, the CDR3 reads TGTGCCATCAGTGAGGGGACTGAGTCCTACGAGCAGTACTTC.

The CDR3 protein is CASSLASGAGGGRNEQFF. CDR3 DNA sequence: TGTGCCAGCAGCTTAGCATCGGGTGCGGGCGGGGGTCGAAATGAGCAGTTCTTC. The V and J genes are TRBV7-9 and TRBJ2-1; TRBD2 aligns across 7 bases. Germline CDR1 SEHNR, CDR2 FQNEAQ (reference sequence). Unmatched junction bases numbered 15, after V lost 0 bases and J lost 7 bases. This CDR3 comprises 18 residues. The full variable domain, completed using reference TRBV7-9 and TRBJ2-1, is DTGVSQNPRHKITKRGQNVTFRCDPISEHNRLYWYRQTLGQGPEFLTYFQNEAQLEKSRLLSDRFSAERPKGSFSTLEIQRTEQGDSAMYLCASSLASGAGGGRNEQFFGPGTRLTVL.

The chain employs TRBV10-3 and TRBJ2-7; 9 bases line up with TRBD2. Germline CDR1 reads ENHRY; CDR2 reads SYGVKD. This CDR3 region has 17 residues. With 0 bases clipped from V and 3 bases from J, the junction kept 9 bases outside the gene matches. The CDR3 here is CAISESKAGGNVYEQYF. CDR3 DNA: TGTGCCATCAGTGAGTCGAAGGCGGGGGGGAACGTCTACGAGCAGTACTTC.

The DNA of the CDR3 is TGTGCCAGCATGTTGGAAGGGGGTTCCCATGAGCAGTTCTTC. Amino acid sequence: CASMLEGGSHEQFF. The rearrangement links TRBV2 to TRBJ2-1, with D perhaps matching TRBD1 (6 bases). Deletions cut 7 bases from V and 8 bases from J, with 18 bases between. Germline CDR1 SNHLY, CDR2 FYNNEI. CDR3 length: 14 amino acids.

The chain is built from TRBV28 and TRBJ1-2; D is unresolved. V dropped 3 bases and J dropped 3 bases, with 11 bases sitting between them. CDR1 is MDHEN and CDR2 is SYDVKM in the germline V gene. The CDR3 is 14 residues long. The CDR3 DNA follows: TGTGCCAGCAGTTTTTCGGGAAATGACTATGGCTACACCTTC. This translates into CASSFSGNDYGYTF.

This clone was found once. The chain is built from TRBV28 and TRBJ2-7; a weak D match, TRBD1 (6 bases). The CDR3 loop spans 13 amino acids. Germline lookup yields CDR1 MDHEN and CDR2 SYDVKM. The V end was cut by 3 bases, the J end by 2 bases, with 8 bases between. The CDR3 loop reads CASSFQGPYEQYF. CDR3 bases: TGTGCCAGCAGTTTCCAGGGGCCCTACGAGCAGTACTTC.

This clone appeared once. The V gene is TRBV7-2, the J gene TRBJ2-3, with D possibly TRBD2 on 6 matching bases. CDR3 length equals 14 residues. The germline CDR1 and CDR2 sequences are SGHTA and FQGNSA. The V and J ends lost 3 bases and 7 bases respectively, with 14 bases between them. CDR3 sequence: CASSLGDSANTQYF. The CDR3 nucleotides are TGTGCCAGCAGCTTGGGGGACTCTGCAAATACGCAGTATTTT.

Written as DNA, the CDR3 is TGTGCCATCAGCCGACTAGCGGGAGTGAACACCGGGGAGCTGTTTTTT. This encodes CAISRLAGVNTGELFF. The V and J genes are TRBV10-3 and TRBJ2-2; 12 positions agree with TRBD2. Per germline, CDR1 ENHRY and CDR2 SYGVKD. Losses at the gene ends were 6 bases for V and 1 base for J; bases not matched to a gene: 3. The CDR3 spans 16 residues.